A single sample gave rise to the 8 T cell receptor beta chains below, sequenced in a study of OX40 agonist ivuxolimab in advanced cancers. Only in-frame clones appear in the TCRdb table, and some are missing; sequencing was by immunoSEQ multiplex PCR. The sample consists of 65,000 to 80,000 clones, less than 85% of them appearing once. The specimen comprised CD4+ or CD8+ T cells sorted from blood, sampled in a trial of the OX40 agonist ivuxolimab. The receptors here all came from an adult with an advanced solid tumor such as melanoma, head and neck, liver or kidney cancer.

This clone occurred once. J is TRBJ1-2 and V is TRBV13; the D gene is possibly TRBD1 (6 bases). The CDR3 has 15 amino acids. The germline gives CDR1 PRHDT, CDR2 FYEKMQ (reference sequence). The V gene lost 2 bases and the J gene lost 5 bases, with 15 bases spanning the gap. The chain's CDR3 is CASSLSGQGTYGYTF. CDR3 DNA sequence: TGTGCCAGCAGCTTATCCGGGCAGGGGACTTATGGCTACACCTTC.

Worth noting for this clone: Additional DNA sequences in this sample encode the identical CDR3. This sequence joins TRBV4-1 and TRBJ1-1; the match to TRBD1 covers 8 bases. With V trimmed by 4 bases and J by 0 bases, 7 bases remained unmatched. The length of the CDR3 is 16 residues. Per germline, CDR1 MGHRA and CDR2 YSYEKL. In DNA form, the CDR3 reads TGCGCCAGCAGCCGCGGACAGGGAGAGGTGAACACTGAAGCTTTCTTT. Amino acids: CASSRGQGEVNTEAFF.

The V and J genes are TRBV7-2 and TRBJ1-4; D perhaps matches TRBD1 (5 bases). V shed 5 bases and J shed 7 bases, with 17 bases lying between them. CDR3 length equals 15 residues. Per germline, CDR1 SGHTA and CDR2 FQGNSA. CDR3: CASSSSQGLGEKLFF. CDR3 nucleotides: TGTGCCAGCAGCAGTAGCCAGGGTTTGGGTGAAAAACTGTTTTTT.

In its sample, this clone is medium-sized. CDR3 protein: CASSLGPLVGQPQHF. CDR3 DNA sequence: TGTGCCAGCAGTTTAGGACCCCTGGTAGGTCAGCCCCAGCATTTT. This chain connects TRBV6-5 to TRBJ1-5, with no clear D. CDR3 length: 15 residues. Looked up from germline, CDR1 is MNHEY and CDR2 is SVGAGI. V shed 4 bases and J shed 6 bases, with 16 bases lying between them.

The chain employs TRBV4-3 and TRBJ1-6; TRBD1 is a possible D gene (5 bases). Germline CDR1 and CDR2: LGHNA and YSLEER. The CDR3 has 14 residues. The V gene lost 8 bases and the J gene lost 5 bases, with 13 bases spanning the gap. The CDR3 reads CASQRQLHNSPLHF. The DNA of the CDR3 is TGCGCCAGCCAAAGACAGTTGCATAATTCACCCCTCCACTTT.

J is TRBJ2-7 and V is TRBV9; the match to TRBD2 covers 10 bases. Germline lookup yields CDR1 SGDLS and CDR2 YYNGEE. The CDR3 sequence is 16 residues long. V lost 3 bases to trimming and J lost 3 bases; unmatched junction nucleotides: 9. This CDR3 reads CASSAGTSVALYEQYF. CDR3 nucleotide sequence: TGTGCCAGCAGCGCCGGGACTAGCGTTGCTCTCTACGAGCAGTACTTC.

The V call is TRBV28, the J call TRBJ2-1; 12 bases are shared with TRBD2. The CDR3 consists of 15 residues. Germline V gene sequence: CDR1 MDHEN, CDR2 SYDVKM. With 9 bases clipped from V and 5 bases from J, the junction kept 8 bases outside the gene matches. DNA of the CDR3: TGTGCCAGTGAGCAGCGGACTAGCGGGAACAATGAGCAGTTCTTC. It encodes CASEQRTSGNNEQFF.

The V and J genes are TRBV7-2 and TRBJ2-7; D not resolved. The CDR3 has 15 amino acids. Germline values: CDR1 SGHTA, CDR2 FQGNSA. With 5 bases removed from V and 5 bases from J, the gap between germline ends came to 19 bases. The CDR3 bases are TGTGCCAGCAGCCAGCGACGAGACCCAGGCGACGAGCAGTACTTC. As protein: CASSQRRDPGDEQYF.